A single sample gave rise to the 2 T cell receptor beta chains below, sequenced in a study of cytomegalovirus exposure and HLA in healthy donors. 60 Vbeta and 13 Jbeta primers were used in PCR. TCRdb keeps only in-frame clones here, not all; method: immunoSEQ multiplex PCR. Altogether some 200,000 clones are present, roughly 82% being singletons, with the ten largest covering roughly 2.8%. The source material was PBMCs. Receptor source: a woman in her 50s in good health and CMV-seropositive.

This chain uses TRBV27 with TRBJ1-1; a possible D gene is TRBD1 (6 bases). CDR3 length: 14 residues. Germline V CDR1 and CDR2: MNHEY, SMNVEV (reference sequence). The V and J ends lost 8 bases and 2 bases respectively, with 15 bases between them. CDR3 protein: CASYPYRENTEAFF. As DNA, the CDR3 is TGTGCCAGCTATCCCTACAGGGAAAACACTGAAGCTTTCTTT.

The CDR3 nucleotides are TGCGCCAGCAACCAAGACAGGCCGTCCTACAATGAGCAGTTCTTC. It yields the protein CASNQDRPSYNEQFF. The V gene is TRBV5-1, the J gene TRBJ2-1, with a weak D call TRBD1 (6 bases). The CDR3 has 15 residues. Deletions cut 6 bases from V and 1 base from J, with 14 bases between. The germline V gene encodes CDR1 SGHRS and CDR2 YFSETQ. Full variable domain (remainder filled in from reference TRBV5-1 and TRBJ2-1): KAGVTQTPRYLIKTRGQQVTLSCSPISGHRSVSWYQQTPGQGLQFLFEYFSETQRNKGNFPGRFSGRQFSNSRSEMNVSTLELGDSALYLCASNQDRPSYNEQFFGPGTRLTVL.